Below, 8 T cell receptor beta chains from the same sample are listed, as sequenced in a study of T cells in Graves' hyperthyroidism and ophthalmopathy. Amplified TCR beta CDR3 regions came from RNA transcripts. RT-PCR in the first round (using the HTBI primer set) targeted the TCR CDR3. TCRdb independently ran MiXCR on the multiplex PCR reads; one entry per CDR3 protein. Here the sample spans approximately 420,000 distinct CDR3 sequences, roughly 13% being singletons. Sequenced sample: blood. The receptors here all came from a young woman with Graves' hyperthyroidism.

The V call is TRBV19, the J call TRBJ2-7; 7 bases map to TRBD1. V gave up 3 bases and J gave up 3 bases; unmatched junction bases: 5. The germline gives CDR1 LNHDA, CDR2 SQIVND (reference sequence). The length of the CDR3 is 14 residues. The CDR3 nucleotides read TGTGCCAGTAGTATGGCGAACAGGGGCTACGAGCAGTACTTC. The encoded protein is CASSMANRGYEQYF.

This clonotype has at least ten counts. J is TRBJ2-3 and V is TRBV5-1, with D maybe TRBD2 (6 bases). This CDR3 region has 14 residues. Per the germline V gene, CDR1 is SGHRS and CDR2 is YFSETQ. Trimming shortened V by 4 bases and J by 6 bases, and 15 bases separated the two germline ends. The DNA for the CDR3 is TGCGCCAGCAGCCCCCGGGAGTCTCGGGATACGCAGTATTTT. Encoded protein: CASSPRESRDTQYF.

The gene calls are TRBV6-2 or TRBV6-3 and TRBJ1-5; 7 bases fit TRBD1. This CDR3 is built from 14 residues. The germline V gene encodes CDR1 MNHEY and CDR2 SVGEGT. J was trimmed by 3 bases and V by 4 bases; bases with no gene match: 3. CDR3 region: CASSSGTVNQPQHF. CDR3 DNA: TGTGCCAGCAGTTCCGGGACAGTCAATCAGCCCCAGCATTTT.

This clonotype has only a few counts. CDR3 sequence (DNA): TGTGCCATCAGTGCCCGGGAGTCCTACAATGAGCAGTTCTTC. Protein: CAISARESYNEQFF. The chain combines TRBV10-3 with TRBJ2-1, with a weak D call TRBD2 (6 bases). V was clipped by 4 bases and J by 1 base, with 8 bases between them. CDR3 size: 14 residues. The germline CDR1 and CDR2 sequences are ENHRY and SYGVKD.

This clonotype was observed a handful of times. The genes are TRBV10-2 and TRBJ1-1, with 8 positions matching TRBD1. This CDR3 comprises 15 residues. V shed 8 bases, J shed 0 bases, and the junction held 8 bases outside the gene matches. Germline lookup yields CDR1 WSHSY and CDR2 SAAADI. The CDR3 spells CASGTPTGVNTEAFF. DNA for the CDR3: TGCGCCAGCGGTACTCCGACAGGGGTGAACACTGAAGCTTTCTTT.

This clonotype was seen many times. For the CDR3, the DNA is TGTGCCAGCAGTTTAAGTAGGTCTCTAGCGGGAGGTTCAGAGACCCAGTACTTC. Its translation is CASSLSRSLAGGSETQYF. The chain recombines TRBV12-3 or TRBV12-4 with TRBJ2-5, with TRBD2 identical over 11 bases. After removal of 2 bases from V and 4 bases from J, the junction contained 12 bases not matched to a gene. The CDR3 loop spans 18 amino acids.

This clonotype was detected a few times. A much larger clone lies one base from this, so it may be a read error. The chain carries TRBV12-3 or TRBV12-4 and TRBJ1-6; TRBD1 might be the D (5 bases). The CDR3 is made up of 14 amino acids. The CDR3 sequence is CASAWAGHNSPFHF. CDR3 nucleotide sequence: TGTGCCAGCGCCTGGGCAGGGCATAATTCACCCTTCCACTTT.

The chain joins TRBV28 to TRBJ1-6; TRBD1 matches 12 bases. Unmatched junction bases numbered 4, after V lost 4 bases and J lost 9 bases. This CDR3 spans 15 amino acids. Germline V CDR1 and CDR2: MDHEN, SYDVKM. The CDR3 DNA is TGTGCCAGCAGTTGGGGGGGACAGGGGGCTTCACCCCTCCACTTT. Translating it yields CASSWGGQGASPLHF.